The 21 T cell receptor beta chains below all came from one sample that was sequenced in a study of T cell responses to AZD1222 COVID-19 vaccine. Only in-frame clones appear in the TCRdb table, and some are missing; sequencing was by immunoSEQ multiplex PCR. Of more than 150,000 clones in the sample, approximately 90% were seen once. Sequenced here: peripheral blood, sampled 28 days after the second AZD1222 dose. These receptors came from an adult who received the AZD1222 COVID-19 vaccine.

Concerning this clone itself: The junction departs from germline at one end; a sequencing error may be responsible. This chain connects TRBV7-8 to TRBJ2-2; D may be TRBD2 (5 bases). This CDR3 is 17 amino acids long. CDR1 is SGHVS, CDR2 FQNEAQ, per germline. This CDR3 is CASSLARMTRNTGELFF. CDR3 DNA sequence: TGTGCCAGCAGCCTAGCCCGGATGACCCGAAACACCGGGGAGCTGTTTTTT.

The chain employs TRBV5-6 and TRBJ2-3; D might be TRBD2 (5 bases). This CDR3 contains 15 residues. CDR1 and CDR2 from the germline V gene are SGHDT and YYEEEE. The V gene lost 2 bases and the J gene lost 6 bases, with 16 bases spanning the gap. CDR3: CASSFTTSGDDTQYF. In DNA, the CDR3 is TGTGCCAGCAGCTTTACAACTAGTGGGGATGATACGCAGTATTTT.

This clone turned up a few times. The J gene is TRBJ1-3, the V gene TRBV9; maybe TRBD1 (5 bases). The germline V and J ends were trimmed by 0 bases and 2 bases, with 9 bases remaining between them. CDR1 is SGDLS, CDR2 YYNGEE, per germline. This CDR3 contains 15 residues. This chain's CDR3 is CASSVAEGTGNTIYF. The CDR3 DNA sequence: TGTGCCAGCAGCGTAGCAGAGGGGACTGGAAACACCATATATTTT.

This clone was recorded only once. This chain joins TRBV24-1 and TRBJ2-3; D unresolved. The length of the CDR3 is 14 residues. The germline V gene has CDR1 KGHDR and CDR2 SFDVKD. V dropped 3 bases and J dropped 2 bases, with 8 bases sitting between them. The CDR3 coding sequence is TGTGCCACCAGTGATCCTCGCGCCACAGATACGCAGTATTTT. It specifies CATSDPRATDTQYF.

This chain's CDR3 is CAWSPGGAEAFF. The CDR3 nucleotides read TGTGCCTGGTCCCCGGGGGGGGCTGAAGCTTTCTTT. The V gene is TRBV30, the J gene TRBJ1-1, with D possibly being TRBD1 (5 bases). The CDR3 runs to 12 residues. V shed 5 bases and J shed 6 bases, with 13 bases lying between them. Germline CDR1 is GTSNPN and CDR2 is SVGIG (reference sequence).

The chain has TRBV20-1 and TRBJ2-5; no reliable D call. This CDR3 is 10 amino acids long. The ends were cut back, 5 bases at V and 5 bases at J, with 6 bases in the middle. CDR1 and CDR2 (germline): DFQATT, SNEGSKA (reference sequence). Here the CDR3 DNA reads TGCAGTGCTGGTCAGGAGACCCAGTACTTC. It encodes CSAGQETQYF.

This clone was seen a single time. J is TRBJ1-1 and V is TRBV12-3 or TRBV12-4; D unresolved. The CDR3 totals 12 residues. V lost 3 bases to trimming and J lost 5 bases, with 7 bases between them. The CDR3 reads CASSFRVTEAFF. CDR3 in DNA: TGTGCCAGCAGTTTTCGGGTAACTGAAGCTTTCTTT.

This chain uses TRBV5-1 with TRBJ2-2; TRBD2 matches at 8 bases. V dropped 4 bases and J dropped 7; count of bases not matched to a gene: 6. Germline V lookup: CDR1 SGHRS, CDR2 YFSETQ. The CDR3 length is 14 residues. CDR3 amino acids: CASSGGLGNGELFF. The CDR3 DNA follows: TGCGCCAGCAGCGGGGGACTAGGGAACGGGGAGCTGTTTTTT.

In this sample, this clone turned up once. The chain links TRBV20-1 to TRBJ2-7, with D tentatively TRBD2 (6 bases). V was clipped by 3 bases and J by 7 bases, with 19 bases between them. The CDR3 consists of 14 residues. CDR1 and CDR2 (germline): DFQATT, SNEGSKA (reference sequence). Here the CDR3 DNA reads TGCAGTGCTAGTCTCGACTCCTTCCGGGGGGAGCAGTACTTC. As protein: CSASLDSFRGEQYF.

J is TRBJ2-1 and V is TRBV4-2; TRBD2 agrees at 9 bases. CDR3 length: 15 amino acids. The germline V gene encodes CDR1 LGHNA and CDR2 YNFKEQ. J gave up 5 bases and V 4 bases, and 6 bases lay outside the gene matches. The CDR3 DNA reads as TGTGCCAGCAGCCGATTAGCGGGAGAGAACAATGAGCAGTTCTTC. Translation: CASSRLAGENNEQFF.

V and J are TRBV19 and TRBJ1-5; no clear D gene. Germline lookup yields CDR1 LNHDA and CDR2 SQIVND (reference sequence). This CDR3 has 15 residues. The ends were cut back, 4 bases at V and 6 bases at J, with 16 bases in the middle. The DNA of the CDR3 is TGTGCCAGTAGTAGGGGTCTCCGGCTAGGTCAGCCCCAGCATTTT. Protein product: CASSRGLRLGQPQHF.

This rearrangement joins TRBV4-3 to TRBJ2-1; no clear D gene. The germline CDR1 and CDR2 sequences are LGHNA and YSLEER. The CDR3 covers 16 residues. The V end lost 0 bases, the J end lost 3 bases, and 12 bases lay between the germline ends. The CDR3 coding sequence is TGCGCCAGCAGCCAAGAAAGGCTCCTACTCTACAATGAGCAGTTCTTC. It codes for CASSQERLLLYNEQFF.

This chain connects TRBV28 to TRBJ2-7; D not resolved. Per the germline V gene, CDR1 is MDHEN and CDR2 is SYDVKM. The V end lost 9 bases, the J end lost 6 bases, and 27 bases lay between the germline ends. CDR3 length equals 16 residues. CDR3 coding DNA: TGTGCCAGTCCCCCCCGGTCGGAACAAAGACCGGGCGAGCAGTACTTC. This translates into CASPPRSEQRPGEQYF.

This chain uses TRBV30 with TRBJ2-3, with 7 bases that match TRBD1. V was clipped by 4 bases and J by 2 bases; unmatched bases: 6. CDR1 is GTSNPN, CDR2 SVGIG, per germline (reference sequence). This CDR3 is built from 14 residues. The CDR3 nucleotides are TGTGCCTGGAAACAGGGGTTTACCACAGATACGCAGTATTTT. This sequence encodes CAWKQGFTTDTQYF. The variable domain in full, completed from reference TRBV30 and TRBJ2-3, reads SQTIHQWPATLVQPVGSPLSLECTVEGTSNPNLYWYRQAAGRGLQLLFYSVGIGQISSEVPQNLSASRPQDRQFILSSKKLLLSDSGFYLCAWKQGFTTDTQYFGPGTRLTVL.

V gene TRBV2 combines with J gene TRBJ1-4; D remains ambiguous. Trimming took off 3 bases at V and 0 bases at J, with 11 bases between the two ends. Germline values: CDR1 SNHLY, CDR2 FYNNEI. The CDR3 sequence is 16 residues long. CDR3 in amino acids: CASSDGRKTTNEKLFF. DNA for the CDR3: TGTGCCAGCAGTGACGGCAGGAAAACAACTAATGAAAAACTGTTTTTT. The whole variable domain, remainder taken from reference TRBV2 and TRBJ1-4, is EPEVTQTPSHQVTQMGQEVILRCVPISNHLYFYWYRQILGQKVEFLVSFYNNEISEKSEIFDDQFSVERPDGSNFTLKIRSTKLEDSAMYFCASSDGRKTTNEKLFFGSGTQLSVL.

The chain uses TRBV3-1 (or the pseudogene TRBV3-2) and TRBJ1-2; D remains ambiguous. CDR3 length: 15 residues. Germline CDR1 is LGHDT and CDR2 is YNNKEL (reference sequence). V lost 4 bases, J lost 0 bases, and 12 bases lay in between. The CDR3 DNA follows: TGTGCCAGCAGCCCCCGGGTTGAAACTAACTATGGCTACACCTTC. Protein product: CASSPRVETNYGYTF.

In nucleotides, the CDR3 is TGTGCCAGCAGGGGACAGGGGTCCTACGAGCAGTACTTC. It specifies CASRGQGSYEQYF. This chain connects TRBV28 to TRBJ2-7; TRBD1 aligns across 10 bases. The CDR3 is 13 amino acids. The V gene's germline CDR1 is MDHEN and CDR2 SYDVKM. V trimming: 6 bases; J trimming: 1 base; junction bases outside the gene matches: 0.

Comments on this clone: Other DNA sequences of this sample code for an identical CDR3. V usage is TRBV7-8 and J usage is TRBJ1-5; no firm D call. Trimming stripped 0 bases from V and 0 bases from J, with 6 bases between. Germline lookup yields CDR1 SGHVS and CDR2 FQNEAQ. The CDR3 sequence is 15 residues long. The CDR3 bases are TGTGCCAGCAGCTTAGCGGATTATAGCAATCAGCCCCAGCATTTT. It translates to CASSLADYSNQPQHF.

The J gene is TRBJ2-3, the V gene TRBV9; 9 nucleotides agree with TRBD2. Looked up from germline, CDR1 is SGDLS and CDR2 is YYNGEE. The junction had 8 bases not matched to a gene; V was cut back by 0 bases and J by 0 bases. CDR3 length: 18 residues. The CDR3 region is CASSVELAGSSSTDTQYF. In DNA, the CDR3 is TGTGCCAGCAGCGTAGAGCTAGCGGGATCGTCTAGCACAGATACGCAGTATTTT.

J is TRBJ2-7 and V is TRBV6-6; D is uncertain. Germline V gene data show CDR1 as MNHNY and CDR2 as SVGAGI (reference sequence). V lost 2 bases to trimming and J lost 7 bases, with 9 bases between them. This CDR3 region has 12 residues. The CDR3 DNA follows: TGTGCCAGCAGTTACCAACCTCGGGAGCAGTACTTC. As protein: CASSYQPREQYF.

DNA for the CDR3: TGTGCCAGCAGCTCCGCCGACCGAGGCGGGGAGCTGTTTTTT. Translated, it gives CASSSADRGGELFF. V usage is TRBV7-3 and J usage is TRBJ2-2; D uncertain. Germline CDR1 SGHTA, CDR2 FQGTGA. The CDR3 has 14 residues. Trimming took off 4 bases at V and 7 bases at J, with 13 bases between the two ends.